This T cell receptor beta chain was retrieved from a study of T cells in Graves' hyperthyroidism and ophthalmopathy. Whole-study context: Peripheral blood was obtained at initial diagnosis, preceding any treatment.

Regarding this clonotype: The junction departs from the called germline gene at one end, perhaps through a read error.

It was RNA transcripts that yielded the amplified TCR beta CDR3 regions. With the HTBI primer set, the TCR CDR3 went through a first round of RT-PCR. TCRdb reprocessed the multiplex PCR reads with MiXCR, giving one entry per CDR3 protein. The table has some 800,000 distinct CDR3 sequences, roughly 40% seen once; the top ten hold approximately 10%. Germline CDR1 is SGHNT and CDR2 is YENEEA. The CDR3 loop spans 14 amino acids. V is TRBV11-3 and J is TRBJ2-5, with D unclear. The source of this sequence is a man aged 18-30 years with Graves' hyperthyroidism. Specimen: blood. The CDR3 protein is CAGSAGPQWETQYF. Here the CDR3 DNA reads TGTGCCGGCAGTGCCGGGCCCCAGTGGGAGACCCAGTACTTC.